This TCR beta chain was recorded in a study of blood T cell repertoires in COVID-19. CDR1 is GTSNPN, CDR2 SVGIG, per germline (reference sequence). V was clipped by 4 bases and J by 2 bases; unmatched bases: 1. The length of the CDR3 is 13 residues. The data were produced by immunoSEQ multiplex PCR, yet TCRdb's version contains in-frame clones alone and is incomplete. The data hold 150,000 to 200,000 clones, with 84% observed a single time. The material sequenced was PBMCs or T cells enriched from blood (not recorded which). This TCR derives from a woman in her twenties or thirties who had been exposed to COVID-19. The chain couples TRBV30 to TRBJ2-7, with 11 positions matching TRBD1. DNA of the CDR3: TGTGCCTGGACGGGACAGGGGGCCTACGAGCAGTACTTC. Residues: CAWTGQGAYEQYF.